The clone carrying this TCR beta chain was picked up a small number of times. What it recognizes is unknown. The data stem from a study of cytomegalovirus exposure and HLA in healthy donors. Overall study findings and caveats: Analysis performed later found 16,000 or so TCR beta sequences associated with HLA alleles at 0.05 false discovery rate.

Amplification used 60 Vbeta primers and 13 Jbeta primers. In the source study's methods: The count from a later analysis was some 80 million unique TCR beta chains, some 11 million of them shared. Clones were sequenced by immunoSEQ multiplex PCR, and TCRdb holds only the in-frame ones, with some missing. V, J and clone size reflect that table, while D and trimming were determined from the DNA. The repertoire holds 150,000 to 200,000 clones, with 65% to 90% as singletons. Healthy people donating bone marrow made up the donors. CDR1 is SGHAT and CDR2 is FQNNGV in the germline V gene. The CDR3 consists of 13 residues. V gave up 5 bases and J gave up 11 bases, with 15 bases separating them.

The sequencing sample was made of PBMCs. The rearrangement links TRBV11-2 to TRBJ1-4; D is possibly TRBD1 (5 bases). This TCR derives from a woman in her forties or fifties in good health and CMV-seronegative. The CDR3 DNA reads TGTGCCAGCAGCCCTAGGGCGGGGGAGAAACTGTTTTTT. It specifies CASSPRAGEKLFF.